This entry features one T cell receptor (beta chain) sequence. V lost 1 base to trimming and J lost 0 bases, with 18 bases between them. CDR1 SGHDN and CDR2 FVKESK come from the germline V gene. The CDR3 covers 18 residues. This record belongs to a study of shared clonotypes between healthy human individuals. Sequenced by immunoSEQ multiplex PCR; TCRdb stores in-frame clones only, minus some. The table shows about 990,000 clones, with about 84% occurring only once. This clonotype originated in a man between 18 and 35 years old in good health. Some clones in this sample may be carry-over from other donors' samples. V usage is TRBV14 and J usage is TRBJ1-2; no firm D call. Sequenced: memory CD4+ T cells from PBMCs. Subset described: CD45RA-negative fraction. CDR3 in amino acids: CASSQGFVLQGSNYGYTF. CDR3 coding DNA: TGTGCCAGCAGCCAAGGGTTCGTTCTGCAAGGATCTAACTATGGCTACACCTTC.